These 15 T cell receptor beta chains were sequenced from one sample in a study of graft-versus-host responses after intestinal transplantation. No cognate antigen is known for these TCRs. Repertoires were generated with immunoSEQ multiplex PCR, while TCRdb's copy carries only in-frame clones and drops some. The sample includes approximately 90,000 clones, roughly nine tenths of them seen just once. Source: unstimulated CD4+ T cells sorted from spleen or lymph node cells, taken before transplant. The receptors originated from a human donor who was the organ donor for an intestinal transplant.

This clone showed up just a few times. The rearrangement uses TRBV6-1 and TRBJ1-2; D unresolved. Trimming removed 7 bases from V and 3 bases from J, with 9 bases in between. CDR3 size: 12 residues. The germline CDR1 and CDR2 sequences are MNHNS and SASEGT. CDR3 in DNA: TGTGCCAGCACCGGCGACTACTATGGCTACACCTTC. It encodes CASTGDYYGYTF.

This chain connects TRBV7-3 to TRBJ2-1; 7 nucleotides line up with TRBD1. In germline, CDR1 is SGHTA, CDR2 FQGTGA. The junction had 4 bases not matched to a gene; V was cut back by 5 bases and J by 3 bases. This CDR3 spans 14 amino acids. CDR3 bases: TGTGCCAGCAGCCTAGACAGGGTCTACAATGAGCAGTTCTTC. Encoded protein: CASSLDRVYNEQFF.

The V gene is TRBV6-5, the J gene TRBJ2-2; 8 bases line up with TRBD1. The CDR3 is made up of 15 amino acids. V lost 6 bases to trimming and J lost 2 bases; unmatched junction nucleotides: 5. Per germline, CDR1 MNHEY and CDR2 SVGAGI. CDR3 sequence (DNA): TGTGCCAGCAGCCCCGACAGGGGTAACACCGGGGAGCTGTTTTTT. Protein product: CASSPDRGNTGELFF.

V is TRBV7-2 and J is TRBJ2-1; D unresolved. This CDR3 contains 15 residues. Germline CDR1 SGHTA, CDR2 FQGNSA. Trimming left V 3 bases short and J 6 bases short, with 15 bases between. CDR3 residues: CASSFLQFYSNEQFF. In DNA form, the CDR3 reads TGTGCCAGCAGCTTCCTTCAATTCTATAGCAATGAGCAGTTCTTC. Filled out from reference TRBV7-2 and TRBJ2-1, the complete variable domain reads GAGVSQSPSNKVTEKGKDVELRCDPISGHTALYWYRQSLGQGLEFLIYFQGNSAPDKSGLPSDRFSAERTGGSVSTLTIQRTQQEDSAVYLCASSFLQFYSNEQFFGPGTRLTVL.

This chain connects TRBV30 to TRBJ2-3, with 8 bases aligning to TRBD2. Germline loops: CDR1 GTSNPN, CDR2 SVGIG (reference sequence). This CDR3 comprises 14 residues. With V trimmed by 6 bases and J by 3 bases, 8 bases remained unmatched. The CDR3 reads CACPVPSGTDTQYF. The CDR3, as DNA: TGTGCCTGTCCTGTTCCTAGCGGGACAGATACGCAGTATTTT. Looking up the rest from reference TRBV30 and TRBJ2-3 gives the full variable domain: SQTIHQWPATLVQPVGSPLSLECTVEGTSNPNLYWYRQAAGRGLQLLFYSVGIGQISSEVPQNLSASRPQDRQFILSSKKLLLSDSGFYLCACPVPSGTDTQYFGPGTRLTVL.

The chain is built from TRBV4-3 and TRBJ2-1; D not resolved. The CDR3 consists of 14 residues. The germline V gene has CDR1 LGHNA and CDR2 YSLEER. V was cut by 3 bases and J by 4 bases, with 10 bases left in between. The CDR3 loop reads CASSHRHQYNEQFF. The CDR3 DNA reads as TGCGCCAGCAGCCATCGACACCAGTACAATGAGCAGTTCTTC.

The chain combines TRBV5-1 with TRBJ2-5, with D possibly matching TRBD2 (5 bases). The CDR3 is made up of 15 amino acids. The V end lost 0 bases, the J end lost 5 bases, and 14 bases lay between the germline ends. CDR1 SGHRS and CDR2 YFSETQ come from the germline V gene. Here the CDR3 DNA reads TGCGCCAGCAGCTTGGTGGTGGGAGTTCGGGAGACCCAGTACTTC. Amino acid sequence: CASSLVVGVRETQYF.

This clone came up a few times. CDR3 sequence reads: CASSLWAGARNGYTF. CDR3 DNA: TGTGCCAGCAGCTTGTGGGCGGGGGCTAGGAATGGCTACACCTTC. V usage is TRBV5-6 and J usage is TRBJ1-2; D perhaps matches TRBD1 (6 bases). The CDR3 runs to 15 residues. CDR1 and CDR2 (germline): SGHDT, YYEEEE. V dropped 1 base and J dropped 6 bases, with 16 bases sitting between them.

This chain joins TRBV5-1 and TRBJ2-7, with TRBD1 matching 10 bases. Looked up from germline, CDR1 is SGHRS and CDR2 is YFSETQ. This CDR3 has 14 amino acids. V shed 3 bases and J 4 bases; nucleotides not matched to a gene: 4. The CDR3 DNA follows: TGCGCCAGCAGCTGGGGGACAGGGGAATACGAGCAGTACTTC. It yields the protein CASSWGTGEYEQYF. The full variable domain, completed using reference TRBV5-1 and TRBJ2-7, is KAGVTQTPRYLIKTRGQQVTLSCSPISGHRSVSWYQQTPGQGLQFLFEYFSETQRNKGNFPGRFSGRQFSNSRSEMNVSTLELGDSALYLCASSWGTGEYEQYFGPGTRLTVT.

The V gene is TRBV18, the J gene TRBJ1-1; 8 bases agree with TRBD1. This CDR3 region has 16 residues. V lost 3 bases, J lost 0 bases, and 6 bases stayed unmatched. Germline CDR1 is KGHSH and CDR2 is LQKENI. The CDR3 sequence is CASSPRTGSVNTEAFF. In DNA, the CDR3 is TGTGCCAGCTCACCGAGGACAGGGTCGGTGAACACTGAAGCTTTCTTT.

This chain joins TRBV15 and TRBJ2-7, with D possibly TRBD2 on 6 matching bases. V was cut by 0 bases and J by 4 bases, with 13 bases left in between. The CDR3 runs to 15 residues. Germline CDR1 reads LNHNV; CDR2 reads YYDKDF (reference sequence). The CDR3 DNA follows: TGTGCCACCAGCAGAGATCTGGGGGGTAGATACGAGCAGTACTTC. Translating it yields CATSRDLGGRYEQYF.

The chain uses TRBV28 and TRBJ2-5; possible D gene TRBD1, 5 bases. This CDR3 comprises 13 residues. In germline, CDR1 is MDHEN, CDR2 SYDVKM. Trimming shortened V by 6 bases and J by 3 bases, and 11 bases separated the two germline ends. DNA of the CDR3: TGTGCCAGCAGGCCCGACAGAGAAGAGACCCAGTACTTC. It yields the protein CASRPDREETQYF.

V usage is TRBV5-6 and J usage is TRBJ1-3, with D possibly matching TRBD1 (6 bases). The CDR3 is made up of 15 amino acids. V lost 0 bases and J 2 bases, leaving 9 bases between the germline ends. The germline CDR1 and CDR2 sequences are SGHDT and YYEEEE. CDR3 coding DNA: TGTGCCAGCAGCTTGGTGGCAGGGGCTGGAAACACCATATATTTT. Protein sequence: CASSLVAGAGNTIYF.

The chain joins TRBV28 to TRBJ1-2; 7 positions agree with TRBD1. The CDR3 is 14 amino acids. The germline V gene has CDR1 MDHEN and CDR2 SYDVKM. V shed 3 bases, J shed 5 bases, and the junction held 6 bases outside the gene matches. DNA of the CDR3: TGTGCCAGCAGTTTGTTCGACAGGGAGTATGGCTACACCTTC. This translates into CASSLFDREYGYTF.

This sequence joins TRBV6-6 and TRBJ1-5; TRBD1 matches 8 bases. Unmatched junction bases numbered 10, after V lost 6 bases and J lost 3 bases. CDR1 and CDR2 (germline): MNHNY, SVGAGI (reference sequence). This CDR3 is 16 amino acids long. The CDR3 sequence: CASSQTGTGLNQPQHF. The CDR3, as DNA: TGTGCCAGCAGCCAAACCGGGACAGGCCTCAATCAGCCCCAGCATTTT.